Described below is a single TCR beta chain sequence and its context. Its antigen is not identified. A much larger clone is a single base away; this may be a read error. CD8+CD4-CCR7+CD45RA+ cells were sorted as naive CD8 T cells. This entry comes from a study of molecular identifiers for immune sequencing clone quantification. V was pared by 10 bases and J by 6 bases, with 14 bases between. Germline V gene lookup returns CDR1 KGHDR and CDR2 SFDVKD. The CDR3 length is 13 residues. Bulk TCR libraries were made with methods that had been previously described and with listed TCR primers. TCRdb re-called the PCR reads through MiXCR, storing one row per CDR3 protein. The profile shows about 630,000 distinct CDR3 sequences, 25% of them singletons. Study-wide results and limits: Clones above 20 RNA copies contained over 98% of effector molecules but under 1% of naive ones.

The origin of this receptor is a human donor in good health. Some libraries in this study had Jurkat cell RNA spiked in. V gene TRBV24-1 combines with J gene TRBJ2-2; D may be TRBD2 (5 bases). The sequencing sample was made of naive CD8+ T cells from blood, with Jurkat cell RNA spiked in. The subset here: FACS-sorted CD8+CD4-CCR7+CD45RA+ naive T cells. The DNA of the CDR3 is TGTGCCACTCAGAGAGGGATCGCCGGGGAGCTGTTTTTT. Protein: CATQRGIAGELFF.